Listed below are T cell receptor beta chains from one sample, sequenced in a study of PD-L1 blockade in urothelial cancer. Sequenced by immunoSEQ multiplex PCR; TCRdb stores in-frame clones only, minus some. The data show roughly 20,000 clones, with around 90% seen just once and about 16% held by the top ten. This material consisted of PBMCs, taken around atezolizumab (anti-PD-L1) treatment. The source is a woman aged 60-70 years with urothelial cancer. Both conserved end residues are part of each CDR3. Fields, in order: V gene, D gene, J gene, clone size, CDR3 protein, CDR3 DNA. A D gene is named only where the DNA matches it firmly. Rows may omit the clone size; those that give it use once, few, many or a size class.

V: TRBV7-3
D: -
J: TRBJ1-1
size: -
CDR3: CASALAGGTEAFF
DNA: TGTGCCAGTGCGTTGGCAGGAGGCACTGAAGCTTTCTTT

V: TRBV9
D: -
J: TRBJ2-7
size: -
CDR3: CASSPQEPQDYEQYF
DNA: TGTGCCAGCAGCCCTCAAGAGCCCCAGGACTACGAGCAGTACTTC

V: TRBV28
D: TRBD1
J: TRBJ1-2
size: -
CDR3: CASSPTDRAGYTF
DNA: TGTGCCAGCAGTCCCACGGACAGGGCCGGCTACACCTTC

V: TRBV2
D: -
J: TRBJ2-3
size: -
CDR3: CASTARGGSTDTQYF
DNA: TGTGCCAGCACCGCAAGGGGGGGATCCACAGATACGCAGTATTTT

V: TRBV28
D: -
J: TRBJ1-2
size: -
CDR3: CASSLRGGGYTF
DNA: TGTGCCAGCAGTTTACGCGGGGGTGGCTACACCTTC

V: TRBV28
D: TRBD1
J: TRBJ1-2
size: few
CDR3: CASSLSTGGGYTF
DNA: TGTGCCAGCAGTCTTTCCACAGGGGGTGGCTACACCTTC

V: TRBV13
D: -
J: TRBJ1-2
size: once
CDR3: CASRLEDGYGYTF
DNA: TGTGCCAGCAGACTGGAAGACGGGTATGGCTACACCTTC

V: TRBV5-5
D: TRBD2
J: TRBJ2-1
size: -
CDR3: CASSLGTSGVYNEQFF
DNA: TGTGCCAGCAGCCTCGGGACTAGCGGGGTCTACAATGAGCAGTTCTTC

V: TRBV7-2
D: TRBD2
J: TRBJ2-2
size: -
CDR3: CASSLSAGDTGELFF
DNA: TGTGCCAGCAGCTTATCCGCGGGAGACACCGGGGAGCTGTTTTTT

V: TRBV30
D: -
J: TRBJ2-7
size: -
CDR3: CAWSVGSGIVYEQYF
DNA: TGTGCCTGGAGTGTCGGATCCGGGATCGTATACGAGCAGTACTTC

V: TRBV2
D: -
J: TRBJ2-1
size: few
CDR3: CASSDLRNEQFF
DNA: TGTGCCAGCAGTGATTTGCGCAATGAGCAGTTCTTC

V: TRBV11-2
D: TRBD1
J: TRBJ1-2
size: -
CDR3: CASSLAGGGRGYTF
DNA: TGTGCCAGCAGCTTAGCAGGGGGCGGTAGGGGCTACACCTTC

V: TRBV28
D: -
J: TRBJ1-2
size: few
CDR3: CASSLSRGYGYTF
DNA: TGTGCCAGCAGTTTATCACGGGGATATGGCTACACCTTC

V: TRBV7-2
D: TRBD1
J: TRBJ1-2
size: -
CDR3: CASSFIRGQNYGYTF
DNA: TGTGCCAGCAGCTTCATCAGGGGGCAAAACTATGGCTACACCTTC

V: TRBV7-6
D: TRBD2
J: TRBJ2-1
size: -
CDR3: CASSPGLGSYNEQFF
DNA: TGTGCCAGCAGCCCGGGACTAGGATCCTACAATGAGCAGTTCTTC

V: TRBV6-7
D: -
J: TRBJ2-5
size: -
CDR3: CAAGTQPYTAVKETQYF
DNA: TGTGCCGCCGGGACACAGCCTTATACAGCAGTAAAAGAGACCCAGTACTTC

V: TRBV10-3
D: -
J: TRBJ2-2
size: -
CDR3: CAISPKAPGDTGELFF
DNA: TGTGCCATCAGCCCCAAGGCCCCAGGGGACACCGGGGAGCTGTTTTTT

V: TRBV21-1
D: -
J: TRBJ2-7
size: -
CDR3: CASSKEATRNYEQYF
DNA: TGTGCCAGCAGCAAAGAGGCGACAAGGAACTACGAGCAGTACTTC